A single sample gave rise to the 3 T cell receptor beta chains below, sequenced in a study of blood T cell repertoires in COVID-19. Assay used: immunoSEQ multiplex PCR; TCRdb lists only in-frame clones, some missing. The sample holds about 220,000 clones, 90% seen once. Sequencing used PBMCs or T cells enriched from blood (not recorded which). These receptors originate from a man aged 25 to 40 who had been exposed to COVID-19.

The V and J genes are TRBV9 and TRBJ2-3, with 8 bases aligning to TRBD2. The CDR3 sequence is 18 residues long. Trimming cost V 0 bases and J 3 bases; bases outside gene matches: 12. Germline CDR1 SGDLS, CDR2 YYNGEE. The CDR3 region has the DNA TGTGCCAGCAGCGTAGAAGCCGGGACTAGAGGGCTTACAGATACGCAGTATTTT. This codes for CASSVEAGTRGLTDTQYF.

This clone was found many times. The chain links TRBV6-2 or TRBV6-3 to TRBJ1-2; no clear D. Germline CDR1 is MNHEY and CDR2 is SVGEGT. This CDR3 is built from 16 residues. Trimming removed 2 bases at V and 2 bases at J, with 15 bases between. The CDR3 sequence is CASSYPRVEVNYGYTF. CDR3 nucleotides: TGTGCCAGCAGTTACCCGCGAGTAGAAGTAAACTATGGCTACACCTTC.

This chain joins TRBV7-3 and TRBJ1-2; 8 positions match TRBD1. This CDR3 has 15 residues. Germline CDR1 SGHTA, CDR2 FQGTGA. J was trimmed by 7 bases and V by 5 bases; bases with no gene match: 12. CDR3 in amino acids: CASSPSPGTGSGYTF. The CDR3 nucleotides are TGTGCCAGCAGCCCTTCCCCCGGGACAGGCTCTGGCTACACCTTC.